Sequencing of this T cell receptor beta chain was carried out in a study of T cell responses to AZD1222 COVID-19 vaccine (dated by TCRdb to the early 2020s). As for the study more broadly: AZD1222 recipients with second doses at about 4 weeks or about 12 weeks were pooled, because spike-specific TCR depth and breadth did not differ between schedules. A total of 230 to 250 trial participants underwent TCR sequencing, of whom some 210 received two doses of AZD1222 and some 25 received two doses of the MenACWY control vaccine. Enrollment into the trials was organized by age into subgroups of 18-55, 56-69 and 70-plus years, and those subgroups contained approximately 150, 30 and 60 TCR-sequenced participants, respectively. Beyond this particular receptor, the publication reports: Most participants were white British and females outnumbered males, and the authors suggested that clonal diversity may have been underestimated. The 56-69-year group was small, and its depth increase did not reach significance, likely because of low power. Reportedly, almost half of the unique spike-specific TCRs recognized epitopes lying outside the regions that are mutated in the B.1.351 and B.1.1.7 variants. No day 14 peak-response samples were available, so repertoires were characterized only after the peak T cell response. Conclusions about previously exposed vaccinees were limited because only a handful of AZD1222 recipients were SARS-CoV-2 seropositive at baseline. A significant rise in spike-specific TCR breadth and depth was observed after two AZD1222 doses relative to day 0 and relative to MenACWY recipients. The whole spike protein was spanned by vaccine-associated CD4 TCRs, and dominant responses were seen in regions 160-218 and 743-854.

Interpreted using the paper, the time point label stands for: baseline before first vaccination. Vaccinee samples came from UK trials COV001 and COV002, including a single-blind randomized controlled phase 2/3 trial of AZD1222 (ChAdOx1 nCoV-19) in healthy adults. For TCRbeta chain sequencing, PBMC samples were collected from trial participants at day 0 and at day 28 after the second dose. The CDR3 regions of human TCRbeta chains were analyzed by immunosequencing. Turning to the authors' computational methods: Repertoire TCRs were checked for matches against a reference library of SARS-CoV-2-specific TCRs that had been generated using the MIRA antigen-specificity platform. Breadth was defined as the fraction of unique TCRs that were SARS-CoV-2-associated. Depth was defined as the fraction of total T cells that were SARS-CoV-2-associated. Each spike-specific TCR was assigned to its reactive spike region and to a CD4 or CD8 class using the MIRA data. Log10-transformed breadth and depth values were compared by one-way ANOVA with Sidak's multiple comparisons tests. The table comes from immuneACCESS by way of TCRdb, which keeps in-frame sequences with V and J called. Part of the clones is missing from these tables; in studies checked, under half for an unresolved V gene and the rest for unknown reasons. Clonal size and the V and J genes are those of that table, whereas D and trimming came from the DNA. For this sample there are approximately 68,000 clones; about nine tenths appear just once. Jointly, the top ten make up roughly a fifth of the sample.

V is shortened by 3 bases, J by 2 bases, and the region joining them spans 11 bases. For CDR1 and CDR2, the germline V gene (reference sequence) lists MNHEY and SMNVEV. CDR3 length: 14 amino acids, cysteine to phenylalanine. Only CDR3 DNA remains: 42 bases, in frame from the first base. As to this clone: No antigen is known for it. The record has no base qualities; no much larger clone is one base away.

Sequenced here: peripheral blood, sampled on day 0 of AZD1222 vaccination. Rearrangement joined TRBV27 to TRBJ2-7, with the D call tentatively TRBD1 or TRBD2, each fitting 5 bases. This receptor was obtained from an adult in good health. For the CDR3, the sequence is CASSFNGDAYEQYF. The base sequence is TGTGCCAGCAGTTTCAACGGGGACGCCTACGAGCAGTACTTC.